Listed here is a single TCR beta chain. The CDR3 spans 14 residues. Germline lookup yields CDR1 SEHNR and CDR2 FQNEAQ (reference sequence). V lost 2 bases, J lost 8 bases, and 1 base stayed unmatched. This sample was taken from a study of T cell changes during pregnancy in multiple sclerosis. Assay used: immunoSEQ multiplex PCR; TCRdb lists only in-frame clones, some missing. This table holds 45,000 to 70,000 clones, roughly 90% found once. The specimen comprised peripheral blood, sampled in the third trimester of pregnancy. The TCR originated in a female donor in good health, enrolled as a control in a pregnancy study. This rearrangement joins TRBV7-9 to TRBJ1-6, with 9 bases that match TRBD1. Here the CDR3 reads CASSLRQGDSPLHF. CDR3 DNA sequence: TGTGCCAGCAGCTTAAGACAGGGGGATTCACCCCTCCACTTT.